This T cell receptor (beta chain) was identified during a study of T cells in Graves' hyperthyroidism and ophthalmopathy. Whole-study context: Peripheral blood was obtained at initial diagnosis, preceding any treatment. The study, taken as a whole, reports: Blood held most thyroid clonotypes expanded above 0.001 frequency.

Researchers barred patients who had uncontrolled infection, other autoimmune disease, pregnancy or lactation. Diagnostic assessment was based on clinical symptoms, serum thyroxine and TRAb, thyroid ultrasound and orbital computed tomography. Using RNA transcripts as the source, TCR beta CDR3 regions were amplified. The HTBI primer set served for first-round RT-PCR of the TCR CDR3. One entry per CDR3 protein results from TCRdb running MiXCR on the multiplex PCR reads. The sample consists of roughly 280,000 distinct CDR3 sequences, about 17% of them appearing once. Remarks on this clonotype: Its antigen is undetermined.

After removal of 3 bases from V and 0 bases from J, the junction contained 7 bases not matched to a gene. CDR3 length equals 16 residues. Germline V gene lookup returns CDR1 LNHDA and CDR2 SQIVND (reference sequence). The gene calls are TRBV19 and TRBJ2-7; 8 bases line up with TRBD1. Source material: blood. This clonotype was sampled from an older woman with Graves' ophthalmopathy. The CDR3 nucleotides read TGTGCCAGTAGTATCGGGACAGGCACTGGCTCCTACGAGCAGTACTTC. Translated: CASSIGTGTGSYEQYF.